The T cell receptor beta chain under discussion was sequenced for a study of blood T cell repertoires in COVID-19. Study information: COVID-19 samples from acute and convalescent phases originated in the United States, Italy and Spain. Sources were T cells, B-cell-depleted T cells, or PBMCs; the material itself was cDNA or gDNA.

The CDR3 consists of 13 residues. CDR1 SGDLS and CDR2 YYNGEE come from the germline V gene. V was trimmed by 0 bases and J by 8 bases, leaving 11 bases between them. Clones were read by immunoSEQ multiplex PCR, and TCRdb kept only the in-frame ones, dropping some. The data show approximately 230,000 clones, 70% to 90% seen once. The sequence came from a young man with active or convalescent COVID-19. The rearrangement links TRBV9 to TRBJ1-2; D not resolved. Sequences were obtained from peripheral blood. CDR3 sequence (DNA): TGTGCCAGCAGCGTAGATGGGCGGAGGGGCTACACCTTC. Protein product: CASSVDGRRGYTF. The variable domain in full, completed from reference TRBV9 and TRBJ1-2, reads DSGVTQTPKHLITATGQRVTLRCSPRSGDLSVYWYQQSLDQGLQFLIQYYNGEERAKGNILERFSAQQFPDLHSELNLSSLELGDSALYFCASSVDGRRGYTFGSGTRLTVV.